The present TCR beta chain was sequenced within a study of monozygotic twins with inflammatory bowel disease. Study-level findings and limits: IBD-affected twins scored below their healthy co-twins in TCRbeta diversity (inverse Simpson).

The germline V gene has CDR1 KGHSH and CDR2 LQKENI. CDR3 length equals 13 residues. Across eight separate reactions for each sample, cDNA was made. For each CDR3 protein, TCRdb gives one entry from its re-call of the 5' RACE reads, without DNA. Its clone listing holds 400,000 to 500,000 distinct CDR3 sequences. Without any T cell sorting, total RNA was isolated from whole blood. On this clonotype: No antigen is known for it.

This TCR was sampled from a human donor with ulcerative colitis or Crohn's disease, or a healthy co-twin of an affected twin (not recorded which). J is TRBJ1-1 and V is TRBV18; the D call from TCRdb, TRBD1, cannot be confirmed without DNA. The sample taken for sequencing was blood. The CDR3 region is CASSPGQHTEAFF.